This TCR beta chain was sequenced during a study of blood T cell repertoires in COVID-19. The wider study: PBMCs, B-cell-depleted T cells, or T cells were the source of the cDNA or gDNA that made up the material.

How the authors handled the data: From reference gene primer amplification, estimates of nucleated cell counts were derived. The assay was immunoSEQ multiplex PCR, and TCRdb's table has in-frame clones only and misses some. That table furnishes V, J and clone size, whereas the DNA furnished D and trimming. The sample includes more than 200,000 clones, around 87% seen only once; the top ten take roughly 5.6%. Germline values: CDR1 SGHVS, CDR2 FQNEAQ. Trimming removed 3 bases from V and 3 bases from J, with 12 bases in between. The CDR3 spans 15 residues. This clone was detected only once. Seattle patients were enrolled during active infection and followed longitudinally.

The chain employs TRBV7-8 and TRBJ1-5, with D maybe TRBD1 (6 bases). This TCR came from an older woman with COVID-19, enrolled during active disease. Specimen: peripheral blood. The DNA of the CDR3 is TGTGCCAGCAGCTTTGAACGGACAGCCAATCAGCCCCAGCATTTT. It translates to CASSFERTANQPQHF. The variable domain in full, completed from reference TRBV7-8 and TRBJ1-5, reads GAGVSQSPRYKVAKRGQDVALRCDPISGHVSLFWYQQALGQGPEFLTYFQNEAQLDKSGLPSDRFFAERPEGSVSTLKIQRTQQEDSAVYLCASSFERTANQPQHFGDGTRLSIL.